This is a list of T cell receptor beta chains from one sample in a study of cytomegalovirus exposure and HLA in healthy donors. The method was immunoSEQ multiplex PCR; TCRdb's version includes in-frame clones alone and lacks a portion of them. The top ten clones hold about 4% of a sample with 110,000 or so clones, 65% to 75% of them seen once. Input material: PBMCs. Source of these receptors: a woman aged 40 to 49 in good health and CMV-seropositive. CDR3s include the opening cysteine and the closing phenylalanine or tryptophan. D genes are given only for firm matches. Size is stated for part of the rows, as once, few or many counts, or as a class when the clone is expanded.

TRBV13,-,TRBJ2-5,once,CASSLEGGRQKETQYF,TGTGCCAGCAGCTTGGAAGGGGGACGACAAAAAGAGACCCAGTACTTC
TRBV7-6,TRBD2,TRBJ2-7,once,CASSSGAGEQYF,TGTGCCAGCAGCTCGGGAGCGGGGGAGCAGTACTTC
TRBV7-9,-,TRBJ1-1,-,CASSLARENTEAFF,TGTGCCAGCAGCTTAGCGAGGGAGAACACTGAAGCTTTCTTT
TRBV18,-,TRBJ2-5,-,CASSPQPQETQYF,TGTGCCAGCTCACCACAGCCCCAAGAGACCCAGTACTTC
TRBV5-1,TRBD1,TRBJ1-1,-,CASSPRQGSNTEAFF,TGCGCCAGCAGCCCGCGACAGGGGTCGAACACTGAAGCTTTCTTT
TRBV9,-,TRBJ1-2,-,CASSPLREAYGYTF,TGTGCCAGCAGCCCCCTCAGGGAAGCCTATGGCTACACCTTC
TRBV7-2,TRBD2,TRBJ2-3,-,CASSPQGLAGGTDTQYF,TGTGCCAGCAGCCCCCAGGGACTAGCGGGGGGCACAGATACGCAGTATTTT
TRBV18,-,TRBJ2-5,-,CASSEHPGETQYF,TGTGCCAGCTCGGAGCACCCCGGGGAGACCCAGTACTTC
TRBV18,TRBD2,TRBJ2-5,-,CASSRTSGAQETQYF,TGTGCCAGCTCACGGACTAGCGGAGCTCAAGAGACCCAGTACTTC
TRBV7-2,TRBD2,TRBJ2-1,few,CASRRGGAYNEQFF,TGTGCCAGCAGACGGGGGGGAGCCTACAATGAGCAGTTCTTC
TRBV4-2,TRBD1,TRBJ1-4,-,CASSPYSTGGEKLFF,TGTGCCAGCAGCCCCTACTCGACAGGGGGTGAAAAACTGTTTTTT
TRBV5-4,TRBD2,TRBJ2-2,once,CASSGATSVLTGELFF,TGTGCCAGCAGCGGGGCGACTAGCGTACTCACCGGGGAGCTGTTTTTT
TRBV7-8,-,TRBJ2-1,-,CASSSQQAGYEQFF,TGTGCCAGCAGCTCCCAGCAGGCAGGGTATGAGCAGTTCTTC
TRBV12-2,-,TRBJ1-2,-,CASRLNRVSYTF,TGTGCAAGTCGCTTGAACAGGGTGAGCTACACCTTC
TRBV15,-,TRBJ1-5,-,CATSSPGGNQPQHF,TGTGCCACCAGCAGTCCAGGGGGCAATCAGCCCCAGCATTTT
TRBV5-4,-,TRBJ2-7,few,CASSFGTTYEQYF,TGTGCCAGCAGCTTTGGGACAACCTACGAGCAGTACTTC
TRBV10-3,-,TRBJ1-5,once,CAISESPGDQPQHF,TGTGCCATCAGTGAGTCGCCAGGGGATCAGCCCCAGCATTTT
TRBV5-4,-,TRBJ2-3,-,CASSYGSEGTDTQYF,TGTGCCAGCAGCTACGGGAGTGAGGGCACAGATACGCAGTATTTT
TRBV2,TRBD2,TRBJ2-2,-,CASRRQGLGLAGGLESGELFF,TGTGCCAGCAGAAGACAGGGCCTAGGACTAGCGGGAGGGCTGGAATCCGGGGAGCTGTTTTTT
TRBV4-2,TRBD2,TRBJ2-1,few,CASSQDRLAGGHEQFF,TGTGCCAGCAGCCAAGACCGACTAGCGGGGGGGCATGAGCAGTTCTTC
TRBV30,TRBD1,TRBJ2-7,-,CAWSGGTGTLEQYF,TGTGCCTGGAGTGGAGGGACAGGGACTTTGGAGCAGTACTTC
TRBV4-3,-,TRBJ1-4,-,CASSQDSGGGANEKLFF,TGCGCCAGCAGCCAAGATAGCGGTGGGGGAGCTAATGAAAAACTGTTTTTT
TRBV27,-,TRBJ2-7,once,CASRATSMHEQYF,TGTGCCAGCAGGGCGACTAGTATGCACGAGCAGTACTTC
TRBV4-3,-,TRBJ1-2,-,CASSQAIAGSGYTF,TGCGCCAGCAGCCAAGCTATCGCAGGGTCGGGCTACACCTTC
TRBV11-2,TRBD1,TRBJ1-4,-,CASSLGQGVKEKLFF,TGTGCCAGCAGCTTAGGACAGGGGGTTAAGGAAAAACTGTTTTTT
TRBV19,TRBD2,TRBJ2-3,-,CASSSSGFSTDTQYF,TGTGCCAGTAGTTCTAGCGGGTTTAGCACAGATACGCAGTATTTT
TRBV6-5,-,TRBJ1-2,few,CASEAARAGGYTF,TGTGCCAGCGAAGCCGCCCGAGCTGGTGGCTACACCTTC
TRBV6-5,TRBD2,TRBJ2-5,-,CASRQLAGGPGTQYF,TGTGCCAGCAGACAACTAGCGGGGGGGCCTGGGACCCAGTACTTC
TRBV9,TRBD2,TRBJ2-1,once,CASAESGISYNEQFF,TGTGCCAGCGCTGAAAGCGGGATCTCCTACAATGAGCAGTTCTTC
TRBV6-5,TRBD1,TRBJ2-1,-,CASSYQGAYNEQFF,TGTGCCAGCAGTTACCAGGGGGCCTACAATGAGCAGTTCTTC
TRBV4-1,TRBD1,TRBJ2-7,-,CASSQDGPRTGSYEQYF,TGCGCCAGCAGCCAAGACGGCCCCCGGACAGGAAGCTACGAGCAGTACTTC
TRBV6-1,-,TRBJ2-1,-,CASSGRMKGRDNEQFF,TGTGCCAGCAGTGGGAGGATGAAAGGGAGAGACAATGAGCAGTTCTTC
TRBV18,TRBD2,TRBJ2-4,few,CASSPPTSGSVHF,TGTGCCAGCTCACCACCAACTAGCGGGAGCGTCCACTTC
TRBV18,-,TRBJ1-6,-,CASSPKGYDSPLHF,TGTGCCAGCTCACCAAAGGGGTATGATTCACCCCTCCACTTT
TRBV15,TRBD1,TRBJ2-1,-,CATSRDRTGGGEQFF,TGTGCCACCAGCAGAGACCGGACAGGGGGTGGTGAGCAGTTCTTC
TRBV7-9,-,TRBJ1-1,-,CASSSIRWTEAFF,TGTGCCAGCAGCTCCATCAGGTGGACTGAAGCTTTCTTT
TRBV7-2,-,TRBJ2-7,-,CASSHPGASYEQYF,TGTGCCAGCAGCCATCCGGGAGCTTCCTACGAGCAGTACTTC
TRBV6-1,TRBD2,TRBJ2-2,-,CASSARGSGGTGELFF,TGTGCCAGCAGTGCCCGAGGTAGCGGGGGCACCGGGGAGCTGTTTTTT
TRBV7-9,-,TRBJ1-4,once,CASSRAGGPEKLFF,TGTGCCAGCAGCCGTGCGGGGGGCCCTGAAAAACTGTTTTTT
TRBV7-5,-,TRBJ2-5,-,CARSQGTGHPWIQETQYF,TGTGCCAGAAGCCAAGGGACAGGGCACCCTTGGATACAAGAGACCCAGTACTTC
TRBV7-3,-,TRBJ1-3,-,CASSTRGSGNTIYF,TGTGCCAGCAGCACCAGGGGTTCTGGAAACACCATATATTTT
TRBV6-4,-,TRBJ2-1,-,CASTPLGSGNEQFF,TGTGCCAGCACTCCGTTGGGTTCGGGAAATGAGCAGTTCTTC
TRBV6-1,TRBD2,TRBJ2-1,-,CASSEGGRSYNEQFF,TGTGCCAGCAGTGAGGGCGGGAGATCCTACAATGAGCAGTTCTTC
TRBV19,-,TRBJ1-4,once,CASSINLGRSNEKLFF,TGTGCCAGTAGTATAAATTTGGGGCGGAGTAATGAAAAACTGTTTTTT
TRBV30,-,TRBJ1-2,-,CAWSRGYYGYTF,TGTGCCTGGAGTAGGGGATATTATGGCTACACCTTC
TRBV2,TRBD2,TRBJ2-5,-,CASKAGTSEETQYF,TGTGCCAGCAAGGCCGGGACTAGCGAGGAGACCCAGTACTTC
TRBV7-2,TRBD1,TRBJ2-7,few,CASSLRDRVSYEQYF,TGTGCCAGCAGCTTGCGGGACAGGGTCTCCTACGAGCAGTACTTC
TRBV6-5,-,TRBJ1-2,few,CASTARESGVGYTF,TGTGCCAGCACCGCCCGAGAGTCAGGGGTTGGCTACACCTTC
TRBV19,TRBD2,TRBJ2-3,-,CATLPGLAGPSTDTQYF,TGTGCCACCCTACCGGGACTAGCGGGCCCTAGCACAGATACGCAGTATTTT
TRBV6-5,-,TRBJ1-5,-,CASSYSAGQNWPQHF,TGTGCCAGCAGTTACTCGGCAGGGCAGAACTGGCCCCAGCATTTT
TRBV9,TRBD1,TRBJ1-2,-,CASSVDRGHGYTF,TGTGCCAGCAGCGTAGACAGGGGCCATGGCTACACCTTC
TRBV6-5,TRBD1,TRBJ1-2,-,CASSLQGAQIYGYTF,TGTGCCAGCAGTTTACAGGGGGCGCAGATCTATGGCTACACCTTC
TRBV29-1,-,TRBJ2-3,few,CSVALPGGKSTDTQYF,TGCAGCGTTGCCTTGCCTGGGGGGAAGAGCACAGATACGCAGTATTTT
TRBV19,-,TRBJ1-3,few,CASSIQVNSGNTIYF,TGTGCCAGTAGTATACAGGTGAACTCTGGAAACACCATATATTTT
TRBV5-4,TRBD1,TRBJ2-2,-,CASSLERQGIGELFF,TGTGCCAGCAGCTTGGAAAGACAGGGTATCGGGGAGCTGTTTTTT